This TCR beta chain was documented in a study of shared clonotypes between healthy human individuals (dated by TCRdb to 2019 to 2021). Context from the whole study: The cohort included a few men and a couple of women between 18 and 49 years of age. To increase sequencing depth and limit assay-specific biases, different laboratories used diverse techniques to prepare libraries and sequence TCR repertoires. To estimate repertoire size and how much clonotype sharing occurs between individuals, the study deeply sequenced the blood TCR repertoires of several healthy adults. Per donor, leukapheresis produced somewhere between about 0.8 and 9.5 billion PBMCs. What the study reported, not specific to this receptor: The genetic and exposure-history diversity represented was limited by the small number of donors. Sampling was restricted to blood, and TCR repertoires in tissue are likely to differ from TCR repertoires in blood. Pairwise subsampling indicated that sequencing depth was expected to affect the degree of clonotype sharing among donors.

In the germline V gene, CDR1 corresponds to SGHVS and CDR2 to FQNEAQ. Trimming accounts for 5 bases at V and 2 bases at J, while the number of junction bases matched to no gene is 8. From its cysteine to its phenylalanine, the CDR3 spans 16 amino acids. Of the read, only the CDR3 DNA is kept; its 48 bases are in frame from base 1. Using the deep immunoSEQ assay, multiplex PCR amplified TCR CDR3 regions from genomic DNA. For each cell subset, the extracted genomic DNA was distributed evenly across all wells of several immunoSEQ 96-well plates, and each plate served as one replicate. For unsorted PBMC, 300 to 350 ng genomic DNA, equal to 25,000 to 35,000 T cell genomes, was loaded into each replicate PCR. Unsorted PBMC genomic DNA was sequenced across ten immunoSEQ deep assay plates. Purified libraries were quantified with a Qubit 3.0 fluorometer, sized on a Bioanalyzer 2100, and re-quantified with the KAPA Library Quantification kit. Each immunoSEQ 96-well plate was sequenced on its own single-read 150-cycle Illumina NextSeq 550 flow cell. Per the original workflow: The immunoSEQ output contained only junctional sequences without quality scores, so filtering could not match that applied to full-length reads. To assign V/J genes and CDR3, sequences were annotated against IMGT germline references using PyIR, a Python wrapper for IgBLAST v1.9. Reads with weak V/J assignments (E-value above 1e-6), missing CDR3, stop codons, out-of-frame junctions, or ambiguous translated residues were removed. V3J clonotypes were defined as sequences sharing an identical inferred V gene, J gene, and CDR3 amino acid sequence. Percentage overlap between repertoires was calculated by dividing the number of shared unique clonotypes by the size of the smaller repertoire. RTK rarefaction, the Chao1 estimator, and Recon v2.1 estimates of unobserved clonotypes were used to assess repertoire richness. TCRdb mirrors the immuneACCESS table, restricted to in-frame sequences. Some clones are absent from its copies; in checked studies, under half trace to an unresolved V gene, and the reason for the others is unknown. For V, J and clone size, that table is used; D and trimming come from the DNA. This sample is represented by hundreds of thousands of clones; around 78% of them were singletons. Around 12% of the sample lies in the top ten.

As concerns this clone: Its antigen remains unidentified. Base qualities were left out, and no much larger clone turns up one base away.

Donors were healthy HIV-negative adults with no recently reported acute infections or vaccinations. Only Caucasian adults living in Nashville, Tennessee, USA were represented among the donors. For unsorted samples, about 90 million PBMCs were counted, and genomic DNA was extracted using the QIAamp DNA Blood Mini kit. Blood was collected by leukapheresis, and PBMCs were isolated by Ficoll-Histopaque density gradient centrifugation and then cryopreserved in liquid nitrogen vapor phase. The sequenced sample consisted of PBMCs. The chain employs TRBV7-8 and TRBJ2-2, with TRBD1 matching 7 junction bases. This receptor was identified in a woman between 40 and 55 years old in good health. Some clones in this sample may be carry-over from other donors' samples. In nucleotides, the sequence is TGTGCCAGCAGCATACGGACAGGACCCAACACCGGGGAGCTGTTTTTT. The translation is CASSIRTGPNTGELFF.